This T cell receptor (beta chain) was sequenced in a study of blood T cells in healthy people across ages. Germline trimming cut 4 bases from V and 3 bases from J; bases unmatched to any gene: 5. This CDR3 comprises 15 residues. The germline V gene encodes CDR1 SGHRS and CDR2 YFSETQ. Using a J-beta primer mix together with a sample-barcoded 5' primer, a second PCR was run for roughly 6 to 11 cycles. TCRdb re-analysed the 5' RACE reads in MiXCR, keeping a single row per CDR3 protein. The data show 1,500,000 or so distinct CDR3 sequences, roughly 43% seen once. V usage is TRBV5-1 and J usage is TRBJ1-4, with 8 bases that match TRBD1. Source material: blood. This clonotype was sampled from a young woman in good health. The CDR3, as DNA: TGCGCCAGCAGCGCTCAGGGGGCGTCTAATGAAAAACTGTTTTTT. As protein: CASSAQGASNEKLFF.